The 21 T cell receptor beta chains reported below all come from one sample, sequenced in a study of identifying expanded T cells in peripheral blood. This table comes from immunoSEQ multiplex PCR, and its TCRdb copy is limited to in-frame clones, with some not included. The table has over 100,000 clones, about 87% seen once. The source material was blood. These receptors came from a person between 18 and 75 years old in good health.

The J gene is TRBJ1-4, the V gene TRBV19; 7 bases map to TRBD1. The CDR3 contains 18 residues. The germline V gene encodes CDR1 LNHDA and CDR2 SQIVND (reference sequence). The V gene end was trimmed by 4 bases and the J gene end by 0 bases; junction bases not matched to a gene: 11. CDR3 amino acids: CASSSQLWGQPTNEKLFF. The DNA of the CDR3 is TGTGCCAGTAGTAGCCAGCTCTGGGGACAGCCAACTAATGAAAAACTGTTTTTT. The full variable domain, its missing parts supplied by reference TRBV19 and TRBJ1-4, is DGGITQSPKYLFRKEGQNVTLSCEQNLNHDAMYWYRQDPGQGLRLIYYSQIVNDFQKGDIAEGYSVSREKKESFPLTVTSAQKNPTAFYLCASSSQLWGQPTNEKLFFGSGTQLSVL.

The chain couples TRBV27 to TRBJ2-1, with a tentative D call TRBD2 (6 bases). This CDR3 is built from 13 residues. Germline V lookup: CDR1 MNHEY, CDR2 SMNVEV (reference sequence). Between the trimmed V and J ends, which lost 6 bases and 12 bases, there was a span of 18 bases. The CDR3 spells CASSLTPVGGQFF. In DNA, the CDR3 is TGTGCCAGCAGCCTAACCCCTGTCGGGGGGCAGTTCTTC.

This clone was detected only once. V usage is TRBV7-9 and J usage is TRBJ2-7; 7 bases match TRBD1. Trimming cost V 5 bases and J 4 bases; bases outside gene matches: 2. The CDR3 extends over 12 amino acids. Per the germline V gene, CDR1 is SEHNR and CDR2 is FQNEAQ (reference sequence). Written as DNA, the CDR3 is TGTGCCAGCAGCCCGACAGGGTACGAGCAGTACTTC. As protein: CASSPTGYEQYF. Drawing the rest from reference TRBV7-9 and TRBJ2-7, the complete variable domain is DTGVSQNPRHKITKRGQNVTFRCDPISEHNRLYWYRQTLGQGPEFLTYFQNEAQLEKSRLLSDRFSAERPKGSFSTLEIQRTEQGDSAMYLCASSPTGYEQYFGPGTRLTVT.

This clone was counted only a few times. CDR3 sequence (DNA): TGTGCCAGCAGCTTAGGGCTGGGGGGGGTTCAGCCCCAGCATTTT. Amino acids: CASSLGLGGVQPQHF. This chain links TRBV13 with TRBJ1-5, with D possibly matching TRBD1 (5 bases). The CDR3 extends over 15 amino acids. Trimming took off 0 bases at V and 6 bases at J, with 12 bases between the two ends. Germline CDR1 is PRHDT and CDR2 is FYEKMQ (reference sequence).

V and J are TRBV7-2 and TRBJ2-1; 9 nucleotides align to TRBD2. The germline V gene has CDR1 SGHTA and CDR2 FQGNSA. The CDR3 extends over 14 amino acids. V trimming: 3 bases; J trimming: 5 bases; junction bases outside the gene matches: 2. CDR3 sequence: CASSFTSGHNEQFF. DNA of the CDR3: TGTGCCAGCAGCTTTACTAGCGGGCACAATGAGCAGTTCTTC.

V usage is TRBV5-6 and J usage is TRBJ2-7, with D possibly called TRBD1 or TRBD2 (5 bases each). V was pared by 4 bases and J by 6 bases, with 20 bases between. The germline V gene has CDR1 SGHDT and CDR2 YYEEEE. The CDR3 spans 15 residues. CDR3 coding DNA: TGTGCCAGCAGCATGAGGGGTTTAGGGAGTCTCGAGCAGTACTTC. Translating gives CASSMRGLGSLEQYF.

The chain uses TRBV7-8 and TRBJ2-5; D gene unclear. CDR1 is SGHVS, CDR2 FQNEAQ, per germline. Trimming pared 3 bases from V and 5 bases from J, leaving 4 bases between. The CDR3 has 11 residues. The CDR3 sequence is CASSFAETQYF. The CDR3 DNA follows: TGTGCCAGCAGCTTCGCCGAGACCCAGTACTTC.

The rearrangement links TRBV7-2 to TRBJ1-1, with TRBD1 identical over 7 bases. V lost 5 bases and J lost 1; bases outside the gene matches: 4. This CDR3 is 14 amino acids long. Germline lookup yields CDR1 SGHTA and CDR2 FQGNSA. The CDR3 DNA is TGTGCCAGCAGCCACCGGGACAGGAACACTGAAGCTTTCTTT. Translating it yields CASSHRDRNTEAFF.

The chain joins TRBV28 to TRBJ2-2; D is possibly TRBD1 (6 bases). Germline V gives CDR1 MDHEN, CDR2 SYDVKM. Trimming took off 6 bases at V and 5 bases at J, with 16 bases between the two ends. CDR3 length: 15 residues. Written as DNA, the CDR3 is TGTGCCAGCAGACCTCAGGGGCAGGGGACCGGGGAGCTGTTTTTT. It translates to CASRPQGQGTGELFF.

The V gene is TRBV9, the J gene TRBJ1-5; the D gene is possibly TRBD1 (6 bases). Trimming left V 4 bases short and J 1 base short, with 12 bases between. Germline V gene sequence: CDR1 SGDLS, CDR2 YYNGEE. This CDR3 contains 15 residues. The DNA for the CDR3 is TGTGCCAGCAGCCCATTAGGACAGAGCAATCAGCCCCAGCATTTT. As protein: CASSPLGQSNQPQHF.

The chain combines TRBV19 with TRBJ2-7, with D perhaps matching TRBD1 (5 bases). The ends were cut back, 3 bases at V and 5 bases at J, with 11 bases in the middle. The germline V gene has CDR1 LNHDA and CDR2 SQIVND (reference sequence). The length of the CDR3 is 13 residues. This CDR3 reads CASSILGVHEQYF. In DNA form, the CDR3 reads TGTGCCAGTAGTATTCTAGGGGTCCACGAGCAGTACTTC.

The chain combines TRBV19 with TRBJ2-1; 13 positions match TRBD2. V was clipped by 10 bases and J by 4 bases; unmatched bases: 10. CDR3 length: 16 amino acids. The germline V gene encodes CDR1 LNHDA and CDR2 SQIVND (reference sequence). The CDR3 bases are TGTGCCACCACGGGACTAGCGGGATCTTTATACAATGAGCAGTTCTTC. Its translation is CATTGLAGSLYNEQFF.

V usage is TRBV30 and J usage is TRBJ1-2, with unresolved D. V was trimmed by 0 bases and J by 6 bases, leaving 8 bases between them. Germline V gene sequence: CDR1 GTSNPN, CDR2 SVGIG (reference sequence). This CDR3 has 12 amino acids. The CDR3 nucleotides are TGTGCCTGGAGTGTAACTCGGCATGGCTACACCTTC. Its protein is CAWSVTRHGYTF.

This clone was found once. The V gene is TRBV11-2, the J gene TRBJ2-2, with D perhaps TRBD1 (6 bases). Germline V lookup: CDR1 SGHAT, CDR2 FQNNGV. The CDR3 runs 16 residues. Trimming pared 6 bases from V and 3 bases from J, leaving 17 bases between. CDR3 sequence: CASSFSGAQDTGELFF. CDR3 coding DNA: TGTGCCAGCAGTTTTTCAGGGGCCCAGGACACCGGGGAGCTGTTTTTT.

This rearrangement joins TRBV9 to TRBJ1-4; TRBD1 agrees at 8 bases. V was pared by 4 bases and J by 10 bases, with 9 bases of the junction left unmatched. CDR1 SGDLS and CDR2 YYNGEE come from the germline V gene. The CDR3 contains 14 residues. The CDR3 DNA reads as TGTGCCAGCAGCTTTTCAGGGGGCGAAGGAAAACTGTTTTTT. It is translated as CASSFSGGEGKLFF.

V gene TRBV5-1 combines with J gene TRBJ2-1; D is possibly TRBD2 (6 bases). V dropped 4 bases and J dropped 6 bases, with 17 bases sitting between them. The CDR3 extends over 15 amino acids. The germline CDR1 and CDR2 sequences are SGHRS and YFSETQ. This chain's CDR3 is CASSLRGLASNEQFF. Here the CDR3 DNA reads TGCGCCAGCAGCCTTCGAGGGCTAGCGTCCAATGAGCAGTTCTTC.

The chain employs TRBV18 and TRBJ1-2; D is unresolved. This CDR3 is 16 amino acids long. V lost 2 bases, J lost 8 bases, and 21 bases lay in between. Germline V gene lookup returns CDR1 KGHSH and CDR2 LQKENI. For the CDR3, the DNA is TGTGCCAGCTCACCAACAAAGACGGATCCTGGATTGGGCTACACCTTC. It encodes CASSPTKTDPGLGYTF.

The chain uses TRBV28 and TRBJ2-4; possibly TRBD1 or TRBD2 for D (6 bases each). Germline V CDR1 and CDR2: MDHEN, SYDVKM. V dropped 2 bases and J dropped 6 bases, with 17 bases sitting between them. CDR3 length: 16 amino acids. The CDR3 sequence: CASSLEATGARNIQYF. CDR3 nucleotide sequence: TGTGCCAGCAGTTTAGAGGCGACGGGGGCCCGAAACATTCAGTACTTC.

V is TRBV20-1 and J is TRBJ2-7, with a weak D call TRBD2 (5 bases). The CDR3 runs to 11 residues. The V end was cut by 7 bases, the J end by 2 bases, with 9 bases between. Germline CDR1 is DFQATT and CDR2 is SNEGSKA (reference sequence). The CDR3 bases are TGCAGTGTGGGGAGAACCTACGAGCAGTACTTC. Protein sequence: CSVGRTYEQYF.

The chain uses TRBV27 and TRBJ1-1; tentatively, D is TRBD1 (5 bases). The CDR3 has 12 amino acids. Per the germline V gene, CDR1 is MNHEY and CDR2 is SMNVEV (reference sequence). DNA of the CDR3: TGTGTCTCCCGTGGGGGAAACACTGAAGCTTTCTTT. Residues: CVSRGGNTEAFF.

The V and J genes are TRBV4-2 and TRBJ2-7; D ambiguous. Deletions cut 3 bases from V and 2 bases from J, with 17 bases between. The CDR3 spans 16 residues. In germline, CDR1 is LGHNA, CDR2 YNFKEQ. The CDR3 bases are TGTGCCAGCAGCCACCCCAACGGCACGTTTACCTACGAGCAGTACTTC. It encodes CASSHPNGTFTYEQYF.